A selection of T cell receptor beta chains follows, all from one sample in a study of OX40 agonist ivuxolimab in advanced cancers. The table came from immunoSEQ multiplex PCR; TCRdb's copy has only in-frame clones and leaves some out. The data contain around 92,000 clones, around 92% of them seen just once; the ten biggest clones take up around 0.25%. The sample consisted of CD4+ or CD8+ T cells sorted from blood, taken in a trial of the OX40 agonist ivuxolimab. The receptor source for this set is an adult with an advanced solid tumor such as melanoma, head and neck, liver or kidney cancer. Each CDR3 is given with its conserved first and last residue. A D gene is named only where the DNA matches it firmly.

D,V,J,DNA,CDR3
TRBD2,TRBV7-8,TRBJ2-3,TGTGCCAGCAGCTCACTAGCGGGGCGTGGCCCAGATACGCAGTATTTT,CASSSLAGRGPDTQYF
-,TRBV6-6,TRBJ1-4,TGTGCCAGCAGTCTCGGGACATTGGAGGAAAAACTGTTTTTT,CASSLGTLEEKLFF
-,TRBV7-9,TRBJ2-1,TGTGCCAGCAGCTCCCCCGGAGGCTCCTACAATGAGCAGTTCTTC,CASSSPGGSYNEQFF
-,TRBV5-1,TRBJ2-5,TGCGCCAGCAGCTTGAGACCTGGTGGGGGAGAGACCCAGTACTTC,CASSLRPGGGETQYF
-,TRBV11-3,TRBJ2-1,TGTGCCAGCAGCTTAGGGACGACTATTTACAATGAGCAGTTCTTC,CASSLGTTIYNEQFF
-,TRBV2,TRBJ1-1,TGTGCCAGCAGCGGAGGGCAGGGGTCTGAAGCTTTCTTT,CASSGGQGSEAFF
-,TRBV6-9,TRBJ1-5,TGTGCCAGCAGTTATTCGGGCCCCACCCTTAGCAATCAGCCCCAGCATTTT,CASSYSGPTLSNQPQHF
-,TRBV6-6,TRBJ1-1,TGTGCCAGCAGTCTAGGGATCCTCCCGAACACTGAAGCTTTCTTT,CASSLGILPNTEAFF
-,TRBV13,TRBJ2-7,TGTGCCAGCAGCTTACGGGTCAACTCGGGCGAGCAGTACTTC,CASSLRVNSGEQYF
-,TRBV19,TRBJ2-5,TGTGCCAGTAGTCCAAGGGACACACAAGAGACCCAGTACTTC,CASSPRDTQETQYF
TRBD1,TRBV29-1,TRBJ1-2,TGCGGATCCGGGACAGGGGGCCGTGGCTACACCTTC,CGSGTGGRGYTF
-,TRBV11-2,TRBJ2-6,TGTGCCAGCAGCTTAAGTCTAGTTGGGGCCAACGTCCTGACTTTC,CASSLSLVGANVLTF
TRBD2,TRBV10-3,TRBJ2-1,TGTGCCATCAGTGGCACCATAGCGGGAGCGGGCAATGAGCAGTTCTTC,CAISGTIAGAGNEQFF
-,TRBV7-2,TRBJ2-3,TGTGCCAGCACCCCCCGAGCAGGCATTTTGGATACGCAGTATTTT,CASTPRAGILDTQYF
TRBD1,TRBV16,TRBJ1-4,TGTGCCAGCAGCCGCACGGGACAGGCTTCAATTAATGAAAAACTGTTTTTT,CASSRTGQASINEKLFF
-,TRBV19,TRBJ1-1,TGTGCCAGTAAGGACCGGGACCCTAATGGAGCTTTCTTT,CASKDRDPNGAFF
TRBD1,TRBV5-4,TRBJ1-2,TGTGCCAGCACCCTGGACAGGGCAGAATATGGCTACACCTTC,CASTLDRAEYGYTF
TRBD2,TRBV18,TRBJ2-1,TGTGCCAGCTCACCATTTCTAGCGGCTAACTACAATGAGCAGTTCTTC,CASSPFLAANYNEQFF
TRBD1,TRBV7-9,TRBJ2-7,TGTGCCAGCTCTTGGACAGGTCTCGGCGAGCAGTACTTC,CASSWTGLGEQYF